This is a list of T cell receptor beta chains from one sample in a study of cytotoxic CD8 clonotypes in ibrutinib-treated CLL. Sequenced by immunoSEQ multiplex PCR; TCRdb stores in-frame clones only, minus some. The repertoire includes 150,000 to 200,000 clones, roughly 84% of them detected once, and over 2.5% sits in the top ten. This sample comprised PBMCs, obtained at disease progression, from a patient treated with ibrutinib. All receptors derive from a human donor with chronic lymphocytic leukemia. Both conserved end residues are part of each CDR3. D genes are given only for firm matches. Clone sizes are given selectively: once, few, many, or a class where the clone is expanded.

TRBV5-1	-	-	TRBJ2-7	TGCGCCAGCAGCTTCGCGACAGGCTTACTTTCCTACGAGCAGTACTTC	CASSFATGLLSYEQYF
TRBV19	-	-	TRBJ2-3	TGTGCCAGTAGTATAGGTCTCACGTCAGATACGCAGTATTTT	CASSIGLTSDTQYF
TRBV5-4	-	-	TRBJ1-3	TGTGCCAGCAGCTTGGTGACTGGTGGAAACACCATATATTTT	CASSLVTGGNTIYF
TRBV29-1	TRBD2	-	TRBJ2-1	TGCAGCGTTGCTACCGGGACTAGTGCCAATGAGCAGTTCTTC	CSVATGTSANEQFF
TRBV6-1	-	once	TRBJ2-1	TGTGCCAGCAGTGAACCGGGCTGGGCCATGTTCTTC	CASSEPGWAMFF
TRBV11-3	TRBD2	-	TRBJ2-1	TGTGCCAGCAGCGCGCCCAAGGGACTAGCGGGAGTCAATGAGCAGTTCTTC	CASSAPKGLAGVNEQFF
TRBV27	-	once	TRBJ1-4	TGTGCCAGCAGTTTCACATACAGGGCTAATGAAAAACTGTTTTTT	CASSFTYRANEKLFF
TRBV30	-	-	TRBJ1-1	TGTGCCTGGAGTAGGGAGGGGATCTCTGAAGCTTTCTTT	CAWSREGISEAFF
TRBV5-4	TRBD2	few	TRBJ2-7	TGTGCCAGCAGCCTGGGTCCAGCGGGAGACTACGAGCAGTACTTC	CASSLGPAGDYEQYF
TRBV7-6	-	many	TRBJ2-1	TGTGCCAGCAGATCCGGTTACAATGAGCAGTTCTTC	CASRSGYNEQFF
TRBV15	-	-	TRBJ1-2	TGTGCCACCAGCAGAGCGGGGCGGTATGGCTACACCTTC	CATSRAGRYGYTF
TRBV4-1	-	-	TRBJ1-5	TGCGCCAGCAGCCAAGGGGGGTTTTCGGGCAATCAGCCCCAGCATTTT	CASSQGGFSGNQPQHF
TRBV6-5	-	-	TRBJ2-3	TGTGCCAGCAGTTATCGGCAGGGTATAGATACGCAGTATTTT	CASSYRQGIDTQYF
TRBV6-1	-	-	TRBJ1-2	TGTGCCAGCAGTGAACCCAATCGTAATGGCTACACCTTC	CASSEPNRNGYTF
TRBV7-2	TRBD2	-	TRBJ2-7	TGTGCCAGCAGCTCATCCCCCAGAGCTAGCGGGTACTACGAGCAGTACTTC	CASSSSPRASGYYEQYF
TRBV7-9	TRBD2	-	TRBJ2-3	TGTGCCAGCAGTCCGGGACTAGCGGGAATAAGCACAGATACGCAGTATTTT	CASSPGLAGISTDTQYF
TRBV18	-	-	TRBJ1-4	TGTGCCAGCTCATTGGTTCGGACAGCCACCGATGAAAAACTGTTTTTT	CASSLVRTATDEKLFF
TRBV2	-	-	TRBJ2-3	TGTGCCAAAGGATGGACTACCACAGATACGCAGTATTTT	CAKGWTTTDTQYF
TRBV29-1	-	-	TRBJ2-3	TGCAGCGTTTGGGACATCCCAGATACGCAGTATTTT	CSVWDIPDTQYF
TRBV7-2	-	-	TRBJ2-7	TGTGCCACCGCGACGCTTCCGGGCCGCACCTACGAGCAGTACTTC	CATATLPGRTYEQYF